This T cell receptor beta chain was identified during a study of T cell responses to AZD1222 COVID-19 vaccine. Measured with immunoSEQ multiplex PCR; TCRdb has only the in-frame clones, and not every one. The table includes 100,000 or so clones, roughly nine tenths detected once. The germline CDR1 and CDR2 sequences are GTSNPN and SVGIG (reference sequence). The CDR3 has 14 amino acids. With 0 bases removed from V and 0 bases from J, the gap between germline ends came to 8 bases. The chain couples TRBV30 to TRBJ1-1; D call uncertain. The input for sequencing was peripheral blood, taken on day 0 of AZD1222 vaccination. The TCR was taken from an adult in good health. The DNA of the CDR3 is TGTGCCTGGAGTGTACAAGTAATGAACACTGAAGCTTTCTTT. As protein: CAWSVQVMNTEAFF.